This TCR beta chain appears in the sequencing data of a study of blood T cell repertoires in COVID-19. Whole-study context: Both acute and convalescent COVID-19 samples were obtained from the United States, Italy and Spain.

In the original workflow: Estimates of nucleated cell counts were drawn from the amplification of reference gene primers. Profiling relied on immunoSEQ multiplex PCR, and the TCRdb table lists in-frame clones only, not all of them. The DNA gave D and trimming, while V, J and clone size come from that table. Of roughly 250,000 clones listed, around 90% are singletons. Those who participated ranged in age from roughly 18 to 89 years and resided in under 25 US areas. Membership in each cohort depended on participant-reported clinical history. V dropped 5 bases and J dropped 13 bases, with 17 bases sitting between them. The CDR3 loop spans 13 amino acids. Germline V gene data show CDR1 as MDHEN and CDR2 as SYDVKM.

This TCR derives from a woman aged 25 to 45 with acute COVID-19. The specimen sequenced was PBMCs or T cells enriched from blood (not recorded which). The V and J genes are TRBV28 and TRBJ1-4, with a possible D match to TRBD1 (5 bases). Written as DNA, the CDR3 is TGTGCCAGCAGTACCCCCGCCTCGGGGGGACTGTTTTTT. It translates to CASSTPASGGLFF.